This is a list of T cell receptor beta chains from one sample in a study of blood T cell repertoires in COVID-19. This table comes from immunoSEQ multiplex PCR, and its TCRdb copy is limited to in-frame clones, with some not included. The sample holds roughly 360,000 clones; roughly four fifths are singletons and the top ten take approximately 4.7%. Sequencing input: PBMCs or T cells enriched from blood (not recorded which). Receptors were obtained from a woman in her forties or fifties who had recovered from COVID-19. The CDR3 runs from the conserved cysteine through the conserved F or W. The D gene is left open where the match is weak. Some rows have no size entry. The others give once, few or many, or a class for an expanded clone.

size	V	D	J	CDR3	DNA
-	TRBV7-9	TRBD2	TRBJ2-1	CASSKGFTGGRASYNEQFF	TGTGCCAGCAGCAAGGGATTTACTGGCGGGAGGGCCTCCTACAATGAGCAGTTCTTC
-	TRBV5-5	TRBD2	TRBJ2-1	CASSWALAGQYNEQFF	TGTGCCAGCAGCTGGGCACTAGCGGGCCAGTACAATGAGCAGTTCTTC
-	TRBV28	-	TRBJ1-1	CATRGTPEAFF	TGTGCCACAAGGGGGACCCCTGAAGCTTTCTTT
-	TRBV5-1	TRBD1	TRBJ1-2	CASGTGPGLRYGYTF	TGCGCCAGCGGGACAGGGCCGGGACTACGGTATGGCTACACCTTC
-	TRBV18	-	TRBJ2-3	CATRDFEDTQYF	TGTGCCACCAGGGACTTCGAAGATACGCAGTATTTT
-	TRBV11-3	TRBD1	TRBJ1-4	CASSLDPGGNEKLFF	TGTGCCAGCAGCTTAGACCCAGGGGGTAATGAAAAACTGTTTTTT
-	TRBV5-6	-	TRBJ2-2	CASSLVWRNTGELFF	TGTGCCAGCAGCTTGGTATGGAGGAACACCGGGGAGCTGTTTTTT
-	TRBV30	TRBD1	TRBJ1-1	CAWDRGWFTEAFF	TGTGCCTGGGACAGGGGGTGGTTCACTGAAGCTTTCTTT
-	TRBV4-2	TRBD1	TRBJ2-3	CASSQGGQTGGTDTQYF	TGTGCCAGCAGCCAAGGTGGTCAGACAGGGGGCACAGATACGCAGTATTTT
-	TRBV7-9	-	TRBJ1-6	CASSPGLENSPLHF	TGTGCCAGCAGCCCAGGACTGGAGAATTCACCCCTCCACTTT
-	TRBV4-3	-	TRBJ1-2	CASSQAGAGGYTF	TGCGCCAGCAGCCAAGCTGGGGCTGGAGGCTACACCTTC
-	TRBV6-5	-	TRBJ1-2	CASKLGVGGYGYTF	TGTGCCAGCAAACTTGGGGTAGGAGGTTATGGCTACACCTTC
-	TRBV5-1	-	TRBJ2-1	CASRKDSYNEQFF	TGCGCCAGCAGAAAGGACAGCTACAATGAGCAGTTCTTC
-	TRBV11-2	-	TRBJ2-1	CASSLAIIADPYNEQFF	TGTGCCAGCAGCTTAGCCATAATAGCGGACCCCTACAATGAGCAGTTCTTC
few	TRBV5-4	-	TRBJ2-7	CASSLRESSYEQYF	TGTGCCAGCAGCTTGCGGGAGTCCTCCTACGAGCAGTACTTC
-	TRBV5-4	TRBD1	TRBJ1-3	CASSRTGANGNTIYF	TGTGCCAGCAGCCGTACAGGGGCCAACGGAAACACCATATATTTT
-	TRBV6-2/TRBV6-3	-	TRBJ1-1	CASSYSGTTGNTEAFF	TGTGCCAGCAGTTACTCCGGAACGACAGGGAACACTGAAGCTTTCTTT
-	TRBV19	-	TRBJ1-1	CASMLDRNTEAFF	TGTGCCAGTATGTTGGACAGAAACACTGAAGCTTTCTTT
-	TRBV19	-	TRBJ1-2	CASSIPLYGYTF	TGTGCCAGTAGTATCCCACTCTATGGCTACACCTTC
few	TRBV19	-	TRBJ1-1	CASRLEGRTEAFF	TGTGCCAGTAGGTTGGAGGGTAGGACTGAAGCTTTCTTT
-	TRBV6-2/TRBV6-3	-	TRBJ2-3	CASSYSKERATDTQYF	TGTGCCAGCAGTTACTCGAAGGAGCGGGCGACAGATACGCAGTATTTT
-	TRBV6-6	TRBD1	TRBJ2-7	CASSYQGQNYEQYF	TGTGCCAGCAGTTACCAGGGACAGAACTACGAGCAGTACTTC
-	TRBV4-1	-	TRBJ2-5	CASSQGVGVQETQYF	TGCGCCAGCAGCCAAGGGGTAGGGGTCCAAGAGACCCAGTACTTC
-	TRBV28	-	TRBJ1-2	CATDGGFGGYTF	TGTGCCACCGACGGGGGATTTGGTGGCTACACCTTC
-	TRBV7-8	-	TRBJ2-3	CASSPLAEHTDTQYF	TGTGCCAGCAGCCCGTTAGCGGAGCACACAGATACGCAGTATTTT
-	TRBV30	TRBD1	TRBJ2-7	CAWSEGTAYEQYF	TGTGCCTGGAGCGAAGGGACAGCTTACGAGCAGTACTTC
many	TRBV7-2	TRBD2	TRBJ2-7	CASSPPRLAGGPKYEQYF	TGTGCCAGCAGCCCCCCGAGGCTAGCGGGAGGGCCGAAATACGAGCAGTACTTC
few	TRBV12-3/TRBV12-4	-	TRBJ1-2	CASSFAGNGYTF	TGTGCCAGCAGTTTCGCGGGGAATGGCTACACCTTC
-	TRBV15	-	TRBJ1-1	CATSRDIGTEAFF	TGTGCCACCAGCAGAGACATCGGCACTGAAGCTTTCTTT
-	TRBV19	-	TRBJ1-1	CASSPGGTAFF	TGTGCCAGTAGCCCCGGGGGGACAGCTTTCTTT
-	TRBV6-5	TRBD2	TRBJ2-3	CASRQLSTGGDTQYF	TGTGCCAGCAGGCAACTCTCCACGGGGGGAGATACGCAGTATTTT
-	TRBV5-1	-	TRBJ1-3	CASSFGPPGNTIYF	TGCGCCAGCAGCTTTGGGCCACCTGGAAACACCATATATTTT
-	TRBV9	TRBD2	TRBJ2-1	CASSGAGYEQFF	TGTGCCAGCAGCGGAGCGGGGTATGAGCAGTTCTTC
-	TRBV6-5	-	TRBJ2-2	CASTLAVAGELFF	TGTGCCAGCACTTTAGCGGTAGCCGGGGAGCTGTTTTTT
-	TRBV18	TRBD1	TRBJ1-2	CASSQQGAYGYTF	TGTGCCAGCTCACAGCAGGGGGCCTATGGCTACACCTTC
-	TRBV27	-	TRBJ2-5	CASRGAVQETQYF	TGTGCCAGCAGGGGGGCCGTCCAAGAGACCCAGTACTTC
few	TRBV18	TRBD1	TRBJ2-1	CASSRAPGTGGGEQFF	TGTGCCAGCTCACGGGCCCCCGGGACAGGGGGCGGAGAGCAGTTCTTC
-	TRBV5-1	TRBD1	TRBJ1-3	CASSTGQGADTIYF	TGCGCCAGCAGCACTGGACAGGGGGCGGACACCATATATTTT
-	TRBV9	TRBD1	TRBJ2-7	CASSVGTGTYEQYF	TGTGCCAGCAGCGTTGGGACAGGGACCTACGAGCAGTACTTC
-	TRBV6-5	TRBD1	TRBJ1-3	CASRRTGFGNTIYF	TGTGCCAGCAGGCGGACAGGGTTCGGAAACACCATATATTTT
-	TRBV18	-	TRBJ1-1	CASSPQANTEAFF	TGTGCCAGCTCACCTCAGGCTAACACTGAAGCTTTCTTT
-	TRBV7-9	-	TRBJ2-7	CASSSVITSDSDRTYEQYF	TGTGCCAGCAGCTCCGTCATTACATCAGACAGTGACCGAACCTACGAGCAGTACTTC
-	TRBV11-3	TRBD2	TRBJ2-3	CASSFGLAGADTQYF	TGTGCCAGCAGCTTTGGACTAGCGGGGGCAGATACGCAGTATTTT
once	TRBV9	-	TRBJ2-5	CASSRGETQYF	TGTGCCAGCAGCCGGGGGGAGACCCAGTACTTC
few	TRBV5-4	-	TRBJ1-2	CASSLDNNYGYTF	TGTGCCAGCAGCTTGGACAACAACTATGGCTACACCTTC
-	TRBV7-8	TRBD1	TRBJ1-5	CASSRGQSNQPQHF	TGTGCCAGCAGCAGGGGACAGAGCAATCAGCCCCAGCATTTT
-	TRBV19	-	TRBJ2-7	CASSGLPTYEQYF	TGTGCCAGTAGTGGACTTCCCACCTACGAGCAGTACTTC